The 20 T cell receptor beta chains listed next were all sequenced from one sample in a study of T cell responses to AZD1222 COVID-19 vaccine. Profiled with immunoSEQ multiplex PCR; TCRdb holds only in-frame clones, not every one. Among fewer than 120,000 clones listed, around 90% were seen once. The specimen comprised peripheral blood, sampled on day 0 of AZD1222 vaccination. Receptors were obtained from an adult in good health.

This chain links TRBV7-8 with TRBJ2-7, with 7 positions matching TRBD1. Per the germline V gene, CDR1 is SGHVS and CDR2 is FQNEAQ. This CDR3 is 18 amino acids long. With 2 bases clipped from V and 0 bases from J, the junction kept 13 bases outside the gene matches. Written as DNA, the CDR3 is TGTGCCAGCAGCTTAAGGGTTACGACAGGGAGATACTCCTACGAGCAGTACTTC. Its translation: CASSLRVTTGRYSYEQYF.

In DNA, the CDR3 is TGCGCCAGCAGTGAGAACACCGGGGAGCTGTTTTTT. Amino acid sequence: CASSENTGELFF. The chain recombines TRBV10-1 with TRBJ2-2; no clear D. V was pared by 2 bases and J by 2 bases, with 0 bases between. This CDR3 spans 12 amino acids. CDR1 and CDR2 (germline): WNHNN, SYGVQD (reference sequence).

The chain is built from TRBV3-1 (or the pseudogene TRBV3-2) and TRBJ2-7; a weak D match, TRBD1 (6 bases). This CDR3 has 13 residues. In germline, CDR1 is LGHDT, CDR2 YNNKEL (reference sequence). V gave up 0 bases and J gave up 6 bases, with 9 bases separating them. The CDR3 DNA follows: TGTGCCAGCAGCCAAGAACAGGGCCGCGAGCAGTACTTC. Its protein product is CASSQEQGREQYF.

The rearrangement links TRBV6-5 to TRBJ1-1, with D tentatively TRBD1 (6 bases). Germline CDR1 is MNHEY and CDR2 is SVGAGI. V lost 7 bases and J 1 base, leaving 13 bases between the germline ends. The CDR3 spans 14 residues. The CDR3 spells CASTRGGANTEAFF. DNA of the CDR3: TGTGCCAGCACCCGAGGGGGGGCGAACACTGAAGCTTTCTTT.

This chain uses TRBV7-9 with TRBJ2-2; no clear D gene. CDR3 length: 15 amino acids. Trimming pared 2 bases from V and 0 bases from J, leaving 7 bases between. CDR1 SEHNR and CDR2 FQNEAQ come from the germline V gene (reference sequence). The CDR3 bases are TGTGCCAGCAGCTTAAGCCGACCGAACACCGGGGAGCTGTTTTTT. Translating it yields CASSLSRPNTGELFF.

The chain combines TRBV28 with TRBJ1-6; D unresolved. From germline, CDR1 is MDHEN and CDR2 SYDVKM. The V end lost 6 bases, the J end lost 4 bases, and 10 bases lay between the germline ends. CDR3 length: 14 residues. CDR3 DNA: TGTGCCAGCAGCCCTCACGAGTATAATTCACCCCTCCACTTT. This gives the protein CASSPHEYNSPLHF.

The chain uses TRBV6-5 and TRBJ1-1, with D perhaps matching TRBD1 (6 bases). The germline V gene encodes CDR1 MNHEY and CDR2 SVGAGI. The CDR3 runs 14 residues. V lost 5 bases and J 6 bases, leaving 16 bases between the germline ends. The CDR3, as DNA: TGTGCCAGCAGTATACAGGGTCGAGCGGCTGAAGCTTTCTTT. Protein sequence: CASSIQGRAAEAFF.

This chain uses TRBV4-1 with TRBJ2-1, with D possibly being TRBD1 or TRBD2 (5 bases each). Germline CDR1 and CDR2: MGHRA and YSYEKL. V shed 1 base and J shed 8 bases, with 9 bases lying between them. This CDR3 is 13 amino acids long. The CDR3 DNA is TGCGCCAGCAGCCAAGGACAGCGGTATGAGCAGTTCTTC. Encoded protein: CASSQGQRYEQFF.

This chain links TRBV5-5 with TRBJ2-1; TRBD2 aligns across 8 bases. Per germline, CDR1 SGHKS and CDR2 YYEKEE (reference sequence). V shed 4 bases and J 2 bases; nucleotides not matched to a gene: 5. The CDR3 runs 15 residues. The CDR3 here is CASSSGSGAYNEQFF. The CDR3 coding sequence is TGTGCCAGCAGCAGCGGTAGCGGGGCCTACAATGAGCAGTTCTTC.

The genes are TRBV11-2 and TRBJ2-7; no reliable D call. This CDR3 is 15 amino acids long. Deletions cut 3 bases from V and 6 bases from J, with 18 bases between. Germline CDR1 reads SGHAT; CDR2 reads FQNNGV. CDR3 bases: TGTGCCAGCAGCTTTATGACACTACCGAAAAGCGAGCAGTACTTC. Protein product: CASSFMTLPKSEQYF.

The chain has TRBV2 and TRBJ1-2; TRBD1 might be the D (5 bases). Germline assignment: CDR1 SNHLY and CDR2 FYNNEI. The CDR3 loop spans 13 amino acids. V was cut by 9 bases and J by 4 bases, with 15 bases left in between. The CDR3 sequence: CARSGRGGYGYTF. The DNA for the CDR3 is TGTGCCAGGTCTGGGAGGGGTGGCTATGGCTACACCTTC. Full variable domain (remainder filled in from reference TRBV2 and TRBJ1-2): EPEVTQTPSHQVTQMGQEVILRCVPISNHLYFYWYRQILGQKVEFLVSFYNNEISEKSEIFDDQFSVERPDGSNFTLKIRSTKLEDSAMYFCARSGRGGYGYTFGSGTRLTVV.

The chain joins TRBV10-1 to TRBJ2-7; D may be TRBD1 (5 bases). Germline values: CDR1 WNHNN, CDR2 SYGVQD (reference sequence). The CDR3 totals 12 residues. The V and J ends lost 6 bases and 5 bases respectively, with 11 bases between them. CDR3 in amino acids: CASSSQGDEQYF. CDR3 nucleotide sequence: TGCGCCAGCAGCAGTCAAGGGGACGAGCAGTACTTC.

The chain recombines TRBV7-6 with TRBJ2-5, with 10 bases identical to TRBD2. The CDR3 runs 14 residues. J lost 3 bases, V lost 5 bases, and 3 bases had no gene match. CDR1 is SGHVS and CDR2 is FNYEAQ in the germline V gene. CDR3 loop: CASSPLAGKETQYF. CDR3 sequence (DNA): TGTGCCAGCAGCCCACTAGCGGGGAAAGAGACCCAGTACTTC.

The chain has TRBV6-1 and TRBJ2-7, with D unresolved. This CDR3 has 14 amino acids. The V and J ends lost 0 bases and 1 base respectively, with 7 bases between them. Looked up from germline, CDR1 is MNHNS and CDR2 is SASEGT. Written as DNA, the CDR3 is TGTGCCAGCAGTGAAGCGGACGAATCCTACGAGCAGTACTTC. Its protein product is CASSEADESYEQYF.

The chain recombines TRBV7-8 with TRBJ1-2; D remains unclear. V lost 4 bases and J lost 8, with 14 bases in between. Per germline, CDR1 SGHVS and CDR2 FQNEAQ. The CDR3 is made up of 13 amino acids. This CDR3 is CASSSSRRGGYTF. CDR3 nucleotide sequence: TGTGCCAGCAGCTCCTCGCGACGCGGGGGCTACACCTTC.

This clone was counted a single time. The V gene is TRBV5-1, the J gene TRBJ2-1; D is perhaps TRBD2 (6 bases). Germline V CDR1 and CDR2: SGHRS, YFSETQ. Deletions cut 0 bases from V and 0 bases from J, with 10 bases between. The CDR3 loop spans 16 amino acids. The chain's CDR3 is CASSLDGGSSYNEQFF. The CDR3 DNA follows: TGCGCCAGCAGCTTGGACGGGGGAAGCTCCTACAATGAGCAGTTCTTC.

This chain connects TRBV7-8 to TRBJ1-1; D is unclear. With 4 bases removed from V and 2 bases from J, the gap between germline ends came to 8 bases. Germline V gives CDR1 SGHVS, CDR2 FQNEAQ. CDR3 length: 13 residues. CDR3: CASSYVANTEAFF. The DNA for the CDR3 is TGTGCCAGCAGCTACGTGGCAAACACTGAAGCTTTCTTT.

The gene calls are TRBV5-4 and TRBJ1-1; D perhaps matches TRBD1 (6 bases). Germline V gene sequence: CDR1 SGHNT, CDR2 YYREEE (reference sequence). V shed 4 bases and J shed 5 bases, with 15 bases lying between them. This CDR3 contains 14 residues. The CDR3 bases are TGTGCCAGCAGCCCTCTACAGGGATGGACTGAAGCTTTCTTT. Protein sequence: CASSPLQGWTEAFF.

This sequence joins TRBV29-1 and TRBJ2-3; the match to TRBD2 covers 7 bases. This CDR3 is 13 amino acids long. V shed 5 bases, J shed 0 bases, and the junction held 2 bases outside the gene matches. Germline-derived CDR1 and CDR2 are SQVTM and ANQGSEA. In DNA form, the CDR3 reads TGCAGCGTTAATAGCGGGAGCACAGATACGCAGTATTTT. This encodes CSVNSGSTDTQYF.

The rearrangement links TRBV27 to TRBJ2-7; D may be TRBD1 (5 bases). CDR1 and CDR2 (germline): MNHEY, SMNVEV (reference sequence). The CDR3 runs to 14 residues. Trimming took off 5 bases at V and 3 bases at J, with 14 bases between the two ends. CDR3 residues: CASSLLPGHYEQYF. The CDR3 DNA reads TGTGCCAGCAGTCTCCTTCCAGGGCACTACGAGCAGTACTTC.